The 14 T cell receptor beta chains listed next were all sequenced from one sample in a study of radiation and T cells in renal cell carcinoma. Time point noted: blood 2 weeks post-SBRT. Noted treatment: 15 Gy SBRT to primary tumor, nephrectomy 4 weeks later. Only in-frame clones appear in the TCRdb table, and some are missing; sequencing was by immunoSEQ multiplex PCR. The sample shows 100,000 to 150,000 clones, around four fifths of them seen only once. Sequences were derived from blood, sampled from a patient whose treatment included radiotherapy and nephrectomy. Receptor source: a woman aged 55-70 years with renal cell carcinoma.

The CDR3 region is CASSYSVTPYEQYF. For the CDR3, the DNA is TGTGCCAGCAGTTACTCGGTGACACCCTACGAGCAGTACTTC. The chain recombines TRBV6-6 with TRBJ2-7; D call uncertain. V lost 0 bases, J lost 2 bases, and 8 bases lay in between. CDR1 is MNHNY, CDR2 SVGAGI, per germline (reference sequence). The CDR3 is made up of 14 amino acids.

This chain's CDR3 is CASSPGHSYEQYF. DNA of the CDR3: TGTGCCAGCAGCCCCGGCCACTCCTACGAGCAGTACTTC. This chain uses TRBV6-6 with TRBJ2-7; D not certain. Trimming removed 6 bases from V and 0 bases from J, with 9 bases in between. Per the germline V gene, CDR1 is MNHNY and CDR2 is SVGAGI (reference sequence). The CDR3 covers 13 residues.

V is TRBV11-2 and J is TRBJ1-3; no definite D call. Per germline, CDR1 SGHAT and CDR2 FQNNGV. V lost 0 bases and J 2 bases, leaving 2 bases between the germline ends. The CDR3 has 13 amino acids. CDR3 sequence: CASSLDPGNTIYF. The CDR3 DNA sequence: TGTGCCAGCAGCTTAGATCCTGGAAACACCATATATTTT. Full variable domain (outside the CDR3, taken from reference TRBV11-2 and TRBJ1-3): EAGVAQSPRYKIIEKRQSVAFWCNPISGHATLYWYQQILGQGPKLLIQFQNNGVVDDSQLPKDRFSAERLKGVDSTLKIQPAKLEDSAVYLCASSLDPGNTIYFGEGSWLTVV.

On this clone: This specimen includes other DNA sequences encoding the same CDR3. This chain connects TRBV19 to TRBJ2-7; TRBD1 or TRBD2 may be the D gene (5 bases each). The V and J ends lost 1 base and 2 bases respectively, with 9 bases between them. The CDR3 is 14 amino acids. Germline loops: CDR1 LNHDA, CDR2 SQIVND (reference sequence). CDR3 in amino acids: CASSIGRGAYEQYF. The CDR3 bases are TGTGCCAGTAGTATAGGTCGAGGGGCCTACGAGCAGTACTTC.

The rearrangement joins TRBV28 to TRBJ2-7, with 11 bases identical to TRBD2. Germline V CDR1 and CDR2: MDHEN, SYDVKM. V shed 3 bases and J 2 bases; nucleotides not matched to a gene: 3. This CDR3 contains 15 residues. The chain's CDR3 is CASSFVAGGAYEQYF. The CDR3 DNA follows: TGTGCCAGCAGTTTTGTAGCGGGAGGGGCCTACGAGCAGTACTTC. Supplemented by reference TRBV28 and TRBJ2-7, the full variable domain reads DVKVTQSSRYLVKRTGEKVFLECVQDMDHENMFWYRQDPGLGLRLIYFSYDVKMKEKGDIPEGYSVSREKKERFSLILESASTNQTSMYLCASSFVAGGAYEQYFGPGTRLTVT.

J is TRBJ2-3 and V is TRBV7-3, with 9 bases aligning to TRBD2. The CDR3 sequence is 14 residues long. The germline V gene has CDR1 SGHTA and CDR2 FQGTGA. V lost 5 bases to trimming and J lost 4 bases; unmatched junction nucleotides: 4. CDR3 bases: TGTGCCAGCAGCCCTAGCGGGATGCCAGATACGCAGTATTTT. Amino acids: CASSPSGMPDTQYF.

This sequence joins TRBV7-2 and TRBJ2-5; no reliable D call. The CDR3 spans 14 residues. V shed 6 bases and J shed 5 bases, with 16 bases lying between them. Germline lookup yields CDR1 SGHTA and CDR2 FQGNSA. The CDR3 loop is CASRSTFEIETQYF. CDR3 in DNA: TGTGCCAGCAGGTCCACCTTCGAGATCGAGACCCAGTACTTC.

V is TRBV5-1 and J is TRBJ2-1; TRBD1 aligns across 7 bases. The germline V gene encodes CDR1 SGHRS and CDR2 YFSETQ. The CDR3 runs 14 residues. The ends lost 4 bases at V and 7 bases at J; junction bases unmatched: 8. The CDR3 region is CASSLIDRANEQFF. The CDR3 nucleotides read TGCGCCAGCAGCCTGATCGACAGGGCAAATGAGCAGTTCTTC. The full variable domain, its missing parts supplied by reference TRBV5-1 and TRBJ2-1, is KAGVTQTPRYLIKTRGQQVTLSCSPISGHRSVSWYQQTPGQGLQFLFEYFSETQRNKGNFPGRFSGRQFSNSRSEMNVSTLELGDSALYLCASSLIDRANEQFFGPGTRLTVL.

V gene TRBV19 combines with J gene TRBJ1-4, with D unclear. The ends were cut back, 9 bases at V and 0 bases at J, with 8 bases in the middle. Germline CDR1 is LNHDA and CDR2 is SQIVND (reference sequence). The CDR3 is 13 amino acids. Written as DNA, the CDR3 is TGTGCCAGCCAGGTTGCAACTAATGAAAAACTGTTTTTT. Translation: CASQVATNEKLFF.

The CDR3 loop reads CASSATGRLRTGYTF. DNA of the CDR3: TGTGCCAGCAGTGCCACGGGACGGCTGCGTACTGGCTACACCTTC. The chain links TRBV6-5 to TRBJ1-2; D perhaps matches TRBD1 (5 bases). The CDR3 has 15 amino acids. Germline assignment: CDR1 MNHEY and CDR2 SVGAGI. The V gene lost 5 bases and the J gene lost 7 bases, with 20 bases spanning the gap.

The rearrangement links TRBV7-9 to TRBJ2-3; D possibly matches TRBD1 or TRBD2 (5 bases each). The germline V and J ends were trimmed by 2 bases and 5 bases, with 17 bases remaining between them. Germline CDR1 reads SEHNR; CDR2 reads FQNEAQ (reference sequence). This CDR3 has 16 residues. CDR3 in DNA: TGTGCCAGCAGCTTATTTTCCGGGACCGTTCAAGATACGCAGTATTTT. Its protein product is CASSLFSGTVQDTQYF. Drawing the rest from reference TRBV7-9 and TRBJ2-3, the complete variable domain is DTGVSQNPRHKITKRGQNVTFRCDPISEHNRLYWYRQTLGQGPEFLTYFQNEAQLEKSRLLSDRFSAERPKGSFSTLEIQRTEQGDSAMYLCASSLFSGTVQDTQYFGPGTRLTVL.

This rearrangement joins TRBV2 to TRBJ1-5; D gene ambiguous. Germline loops: CDR1 SNHLY, CDR2 FYNNEI. V lost 6 bases to trimming and J lost 0 bases, with 6 bases between them. This CDR3 region has 13 residues. The CDR3 loop reads CASRRDSNQPQHF. DNA for the CDR3: TGTGCCAGCAGAAGGGATAGCAATCAGCCCCAGCATTTT.

The chain couples TRBV6-1 to TRBJ2-7, with unresolved D. The ends were cut back, 4 bases at V and 4 bases at J, with 14 bases in the middle. The CDR3 is 14 residues long. CDR1 is MNHNS and CDR2 is SASEGT in the germline V gene. The chain's CDR3 is CASSGHSSWYEQYF. The CDR3 DNA reads TGTGCCAGCAGTGGCCATTCGTCTTGGTACGAGCAGTACTTC.

The chain employs TRBV11-2 and TRBJ2-5; 7 bases line up with TRBD2. Germline values: CDR1 SGHAT, CDR2 FQNNGV. V gave up 1 base and J gave up 2 bases; unmatched junction bases: 7. The CDR3 length is 16 residues. CDR3 in DNA: TGTGCCAGCAGCTTAGCATCGACTAGCTTTCAAGAGACCCAGTACTTC. It codes for CASSLASTSFQETQYF. Full variable domain (remainder filled in from reference TRBV11-2 and TRBJ2-5): EAGVAQSPRYKIIEKRQSVAFWCNPISGHATLYWYQQILGQGPKLLIQFQNNGVVDDSQLPKDRFSAERLKGVDSTLKIQPAKLEDSAVYLCASSLASTSFQETQYFGPGTRLLVL.